Listed below are T cell receptor beta chains from one sample, sequenced in a study of blood T cell repertoires in COVID-19. Data came from immunoSEQ multiplex PCR; TCRdb stores just in-frame clones and leaves some out. The sample has about 21,000 clones, roughly 80% seen once. The sequencing input was peripheral blood. The receptors here all came from a man in his 60s with active COVID-19. CDR3s include the opening cysteine and the closing phenylalanine or tryptophan.

TRBJ2-3 | TRBV7-2 | CASSPSGSGDTQYF
TRBJ2-1 | TRBV11-3 | CASSLDFSGSGAEQFF
TRBJ2-3 | TRBV7-2 | CASSARRDWSTDTQYF
TRBJ2-7 | TRBV4-3 | CASSPSLGYEQYF
TRBJ2-7 | TRBV5-1 | CASSYGQGATDEQYF
TRBJ1-2 | TRBV6-5 | CASSYSRGQNYGYTF
TRBJ2-7 | TRBV15 | CATSRARTVEEQYF
TRBJ1-1 | TRBV30 | CAGEEDYPKEAFF
TRBJ2-5 | TRBV7-3 | CASRPSGAPQETQYF
TRBJ2-2 | TRBV2 | CASMRTSGDTGELFF
TRBJ2-1 | TRBV19 | CASSPGQGSGTRYNEQFF
TRBJ2-7 | TRBV9 | CASSTGTGEYEQYF
TRBJ2-5 | TRBV25-1 | CASSDSGGRETQYF
TRBJ2-3 | TRBV9 | CASTAGGEGTDTQYF
TRBJ2-5 | TRBV10-1 | CASSRTSLETQYF
TRBJ1-2 | TRBV6-5 | CASRPDYNYGYTF
TRBJ2-1 | TRBV7-6 | CASSVGLAGYNEQFF
TRBJ2-1 | TRBV9 | CASSVDWSSGLNEQFF
TRBJ2-3 | TRBV6-5 | CASRIAGGRTDTQYF
TRBJ2-1 | TRBV30 | CACNLLSGVSNEQFF
TRBJ1-5 | TRBV30 | CAWSAFMSGRSTPQHF
TRBJ2-3 | TRBV6-5 | CASRDRGRTDTQYF
TRBJ1-2 | TRBV2 | CASKRVTNYGYTF
TRBJ2-7 | TRBV13 | CASSLRLAGGQDEQYF
TRBJ2-2 | TRBV4-1 | CASSLTIGGGELFF
TRBJ1-2 | TRBV27 | CASRLRDRQRDPNNYGYTF
TRBJ2-7 | TRBV4-3 | CASSQDRSTYEQYF
TRBJ2-7 | TRBV10-3 | CAIRPRGAYEQYF
TRBJ2-7 | TRBV29-1 | CSVGSSTPLYVEQYF
TRBJ2-1 | TRBV5-6 | CASSSGGRAQAEQFF
TRBJ2-1 | TRBV6-4 | CASILAGDNEQFF
TRBJ1-1 | TRBV6-6 | CASSYSSRSTEAFF
TRBJ2-1 | TRBV6-2/TRBV6-3 | CASSPGNINEQFF
TRBJ2-1 | TRBV10-3 | CAISEGAGVGEQFF
TRBJ2-1 | TRBV24-1 | CATSADRGPEYNEQFF
TRBJ2-1 | TRBV7-2 | CASGPRVINEQFF
TRBJ2-1 | TRBV7-9 | CASSLGTGNEQFF
TRBJ1-4 | TRBV7-9 | CASSSGQGGYATNEKLFF
TRBJ2-3 | TRBV4-1 | CASSQAWAGRADTQYF
TRBJ2-2 | TRBV5-1 | CASSPTPDRGLTGELFF
TRBJ2-2 | TRBV18 | CASSSYQTGTGELFF
TRBJ1-1 | TRBV6-5 | CASSYRMDWNTEAFF
TRBJ2-7 | TRBV6-5 | CASSTTGGDEQYF
TRBJ2-2 | TRBV2 | CASTQTSVATGELFF
TRBJ2-1 | TRBV4-3 | CASSQLAGDYNEQFF
TRBJ2-7 | TRBV6-5 | CASSWGSGRSYEQYF
TRBJ2-2 | TRBV29-1 | CSVTGGGELFF
TRBJ2-7 | TRBV6-5 | CASRPTSGSYEQYF
TRBJ1-4 | TRBV30 | CAWSAGTGAFNEKLFF
TRBJ2-3 | TRBV25-1 | CASSDMTVFDTQYF
TRBJ1-4 | TRBV19 | CASRDLSGEKLFF
TRBJ2-1 | TRBV7-2 | CASSSSSGKGENEQFF
TRBJ2-1 | TRBV19 | CATQGTSGILTYNEQFF
TRBJ2-5 | TRBV5-1 | CASKIPQGETQYF
TRBJ1-3 | TRBV6-5 | CASSRQGADGNTIYF
TRBJ2-7 | TRBV11-3 | CASSLEGGGADEQYF